This passage covers 14 T cell receptor beta chains from one sample sequenced in a study of T cell changes during pregnancy in multiple sclerosis. Method: immunoSEQ multiplex PCR; TCRdb's copy keeps in-frame clones and lacks some. The sample records 13,000 or so clones, about nine tenths being singletons. This sample comprised CD8+ T cells from peripheral blood mononuclear cells, obtained in the first trimester of pregnancy. These receptors all stem from a female donor with multiple sclerosis, enrolled in a pregnancy study.

The chain is built from TRBV6-1 and TRBJ2-2; possible D gene TRBD1, 6 bases. Germline V gives CDR1 MNHNS, CDR2 SASEGT. V lost 9 bases and J lost 6, with 20 bases in between. The CDR3 covers 15 residues. The CDR3 region has the DNA TGTGCCAGTGTCACAGGGAAGGTTGAAGCCGGGGAGCTGTTTTTT. It yields the protein CASVTGKVEAGELFF.

This rearrangement joins TRBV27 to TRBJ2-1; D unresolved. V gave up 3 bases and J gave up 7 bases, with 10 bases separating them. This CDR3 is built from 13 residues. Germline CDR1 MNHEY, CDR2 SMNVEV (reference sequence). The CDR3 here is CASSLGSINEQFF. For the CDR3, the DNA is TGTGCCAGCAGTTTGGGCAGCATTAATGAGCAGTTCTTC.

The chain is built from TRBV9 and TRBJ1-6; 8 bases fit TRBD1. Looked up from germline, CDR1 is SGDLS and CDR2 is YYNGEE. V was pared by 1 base and J by 9 bases, with 6 bases of the junction left unmatched. The CDR3 contains 15 residues. The DNA for the CDR3 is TGTGCCAGCAGCGTACAGGGGGCGCCGGCTTCACCCCTCCACTTT. Encoded protein: CASSVQGAPASPLHF. Variable domain in full (rest from reference TRBV9 and TRBJ1-6): DSGVTQTPKHLITATGQRVTLRCSPRSGDLSVYWYQQSLDQGLQFLIQYYNGEERAKGNILERFSAQQFPDLHSELNLSSLELGDSALYFCASSVQGAPASPLHFGNGTRLTVT.

The chain recombines TRBV7-9 with TRBJ2-1; 7 bases align to TRBD1. Looked up from germline, CDR1 is SEHNR and CDR2 is FQNEAQ (reference sequence). The CDR3 spans 12 residues. With 3 bases clipped from V and 7 bases from J, the junction kept 0 bases outside the gene matches. This chain's CDR3 is CASSLGQNEQFF. The CDR3 DNA is TGTGCCAGCAGCTTGGGACAGAATGAGCAGTTCTTC.

The chain is built from TRBV27 and TRBJ2-7, with D unresolved. Germline V gene sequence: CDR1 MNHEY, CDR2 SMNVEV (reference sequence). CDR3 length: 13 amino acids. Deletions cut 8 bases from V and 0 bases from J, with 11 bases between. The chain's CDR3 is CASSSDPSYEQYF. CDR3 nucleotides: TGTGCCAGCTCGAGTGATCCCTCCTACGAGCAGTACTTC.

This clone is medium-sized by share. The chain carries TRBV6-1 and TRBJ1-5; D is undetermined. The CDR3 consists of 16 residues. Germline V lookup: CDR1 MNHNS, CDR2 SASEGT. Trimming shortened V by 0 bases and J by 5 bases, and 14 bases separated the two germline ends. In nucleotides, the CDR3 is TGTGCCAGCAGTGAAGCGGAGGCCAGAGCCTATCAGCCCCAGCATTTT. It translates to CASSEAEARAYQPQHF.

This clone was seen only once. This chain uses TRBV7-2 with TRBJ2-1; D possibly corresponds to TRBD2 (6 bases). CDR3 length: 14 residues. Germline V gene sequence: CDR1 SGHTA, CDR2 FQGNSA. The CDR3 DNA reads TGTGGCTGGGGGGACTTCGCTGAGAACAATGAGCAGTTCTTC. This encodes CGWGDFAENNEQFF.

The CDR3, as DNA: TGTGCCAGCAGCGCACAGGGGGCCAGAAATGAAAAACTGTTTTTT. Residues: CASSAQGARNEKLFF. The rearrangement uses TRBV7-9 and TRBJ1-4, with TRBD1 matching 9 bases. This CDR3 contains 15 residues. Germline V gene data show CDR1 as SEHNR and CDR2 as FQNEAQ (reference sequence). V lost 5 bases and J lost 5; bases outside the gene matches: 6.

Comment on this clone: The sample holds other DNA sequences that translate to the same CDR3. The genes are TRBV30 and TRBJ1-1; D perhaps matches TRBD1 (6 bases). The CDR3 covers 13 residues. V lost 5 bases to trimming and J lost 0 bases, with 10 bases between them. Germline V gene sequence: CDR1 GTSNPN, CDR2 SVGIG (reference sequence). The CDR3 coding sequence is TGTGCCTGGTCGACAGGAATGAACACTGAAGCTTTCTTT. Translating gives CAWSTGMNTEAFF.

The rearrangement joins TRBV2 to TRBJ2-3; TRBD2 might be the D (6 bases). V lost 5 bases and J 2 bases, leaving 11 bases between the germline ends. Germline values: CDR1 SNHLY, CDR2 FYNNEI. The CDR3 extends over 14 amino acids. The CDR3 nucleotides are TGTGCCAGCAGTCCGGGACTCGTCACAGATACGCAGTATTTT. Translated, it gives CASSPGLVTDTQYF.

The gene calls are TRBV6-4 and TRBJ2-2; D might be TRBD2 (5 bases). Germline V lookup: CDR1 MRHNA, CDR2 SNTAGT. The V gene lost 8 bases and the J gene lost 4 bases, with 17 bases spanning the gap. CDR3 length: 15 amino acids. The CDR3 DNA reads TGTGCCAGCGGGGAGCGAGGAGGAAGCACCGGGGAGCTGTTTTTT. Amino acids: CASGERGGSTGELFF.

The rearrangement joins TRBV6-1 to TRBJ1-1; possibly TRBD1 for D (5 bases). The CDR3 contains 12 residues. Deletions cut 2 bases from V and 6 bases from J, with 7 bases between. Per germline, CDR1 MNHNS and CDR2 SASEGT. The CDR3 DNA reads as TGTGCCAGCAGTGAATGGGGCGCTGAAGCTTTCTTT. This encodes CASSEWGAEAFF.

J is TRBJ2-4 and V is TRBV27; tentatively, D is TRBD1 (6 bases). This CDR3 has 14 amino acids. V was cut by 4 bases and J by 8 bases, with 15 bases left in between. Looked up from germline, CDR1 is MNHEY and CDR2 is SMNVEV (reference sequence). CDR3 nucleotide sequence: TGTGCCAGCAGTTCCGCAGGGGAAGGGGACATTCAGTACTTC. Its protein product is CASSSAGEGDIQYF.

A single count supports this clone. V is TRBV27 and J is TRBJ2-7; the match to TRBD1 covers 8 bases. J lost 6 bases, V lost 8 bases, and 9 bases had no gene match. From germline, CDR1 is MNHEY and CDR2 SMNVEV (reference sequence). This CDR3 has 13 amino acids. The CDR3, as DNA: TGTGCCAGCTCGACAGGGGCCTTCGGCGAGCAGTACTTC. It specifies CASSTGAFGEQYF.